The clone carrying this T cell receptor (beta chain) was recorded many times. Its antigen is not identified. The data were obtained in a study of breast tumors, draining lymph nodes, adjacent tissues. This CDR3 is built from 15 residues. V gave up 2 bases and J gave up 7 bases, with 16 bases separating them. Germline V gives CDR1 SGHTS, CDR2 YDEGEE. Study-level points and caveats: Tumor repertoires ranked between lymph nodes and nontumor tissue in diversity, with V and J gene preferences. Tumor T cell lymph node origin was a supported hypothesis, not proven. Compared with basal-like, luminal-like tumors shared significantly more repertoire with nontumor tissue.

Breast cancer patients provided tissue from their axillary draining lymph nodes. One entry per CDR3 protein results from TCRdb running MiXCR on the multiplex PCR reads. The sample includes around 190,000 distinct CDR3 sequences, 33% of them seen just once. This clonotype was sampled from a female donor with breast cancer. Some clones in this sample may be carry-over from other donors' samples. The chain recombines TRBV5-8 with TRBJ2-1, with a tentative D call TRBD1 (7 bases). Sequenced sample: axillary lymph node tissue. The CDR3 reads CASSLGGYRGNEQFF. The CDR3 region has the DNA TGTGCCAGCAGCTTAGGGGGGTACAGGGGAAATGAGCAGTTCTTC.